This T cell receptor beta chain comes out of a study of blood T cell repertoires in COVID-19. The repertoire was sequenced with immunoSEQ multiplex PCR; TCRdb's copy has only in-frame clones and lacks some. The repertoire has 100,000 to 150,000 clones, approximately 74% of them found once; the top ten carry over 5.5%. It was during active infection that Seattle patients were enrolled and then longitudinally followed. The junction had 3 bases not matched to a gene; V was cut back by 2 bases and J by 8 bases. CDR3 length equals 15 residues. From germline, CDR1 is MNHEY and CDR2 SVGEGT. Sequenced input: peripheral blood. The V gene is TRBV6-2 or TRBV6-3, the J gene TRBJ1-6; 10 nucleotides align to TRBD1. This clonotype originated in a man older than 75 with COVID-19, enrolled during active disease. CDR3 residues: CASSYGGTGDSPLHF. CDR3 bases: TGTGCCAGCAGTTACGGCGGGACAGGGGATTCACCCCTCCACTTT.